The 10 T cell receptor beta chains below all came from one sample that was sequenced in a study of blood T cell repertoires in COVID-19. Clones were read by immunoSEQ multiplex PCR, and TCRdb kept only the in-frame ones, dropping some. This sample has 73,000 or so clones, with approximately 83% found just once. The sample consisted of peripheral blood. The receptors stem from a woman aged 60 to 75 with acute or convalescent COVID-19.

The gene calls are TRBV5-1 and TRBJ2-2, with D maybe TRBD1 (5 bases). CDR3 length equals 15 residues. V was clipped by 3 bases and J by 5 bases, with 14 bases between them. Looked up from germline, CDR1 is SGHRS and CDR2 is YFSETQ. CDR3 loop: CASSSNGQGTGELFF. The CDR3 DNA is TGCGCCAGCAGCTCGAACGGTCAGGGAACCGGGGAGCTGTTTTTT.

The chain uses TRBV5-1 and TRBJ2-1, with TRBD1 as a possible D gene (6 bases). The CDR3 is 14 residues long. Trimming shortened V by 0 bases and J by 9 bases, and 13 bases separated the two germline ends. Germline V CDR1 and CDR2: SGHRS, YFSETQ. CDR3 amino acids: CASSLDGVGGEQFF. The CDR3 bases are TGCGCCAGCAGCTTGGACGGGGTAGGGGGTGAGCAGTTCTTC.

The V call is TRBV6-1, the J call TRBJ1-6; D not certain. Germline V lookup: CDR1 MNHNS, CDR2 SASEGT. Trimming shortened V by 0 bases and J by 6 bases, and 9 bases separated the two germline ends. The CDR3 covers 15 residues. CDR3 nucleotides: TGTGCCAGCAGTGAAGCCATCCGAGGTAATTCACCCCTCCACTTT. This encodes CASSEAIRGNSPLHF.

V usage is TRBV5-1 and J usage is TRBJ1-4; 8 bases line up with TRBD1. Germline CDR1 is SGHRS and CDR2 is YFSETQ. The CDR3 consists of 16 residues. J lost 8 bases, V lost 5 bases, and 14 bases had no gene match. CDR3 region: CASSSSSRGQGEKLFF. Here the CDR3 DNA reads TGCGCCAGCAGTTCCTCAAGCAGGGGGCAAGGGGAAAAACTGTTTTTT.

The rearrangement uses TRBV5-1 and TRBJ2-3, with a tentative D call TRBD1 (6 bases). The CDR3 has 12 residues. Germline-derived CDR1 and CDR2 are SGHRS and YFSETQ. V lost 3 bases, J lost 8 bases, and 10 bases lay in between. The CDR3 here is CASSSDSPTQYF. The CDR3 bases are TGCGCCAGCAGCTCGGACAGTCCTACGCAGTATTTT.

The rearrangement links TRBV6-6 to TRBJ2-2, with 8 bases aligning to TRBD1. Germline lookup yields CDR1 MNHNY and CDR2 SVGAGI (reference sequence). Trimming removed 4 bases from V and 7 bases from J; junction bases left unmatched: 11. The CDR3 covers 16 residues. Here the CDR3 DNA reads TGTGCCAGCAGTTCCGAACGACAGGGGCAAAGCGGGGAGCTGTTTTTT. Translating gives CASSSERQGQSGELFF.

In DNA form, the CDR3 reads TGTGCCAGCAGCCACCGCGGGACAGTAGGCTACACCTTC. It encodes CASSHRGTVGYTF. This chain uses TRBV4-2 with TRBJ1-2, with 7 bases lining up with TRBD1. V lost 3 bases and J lost 8; bases outside the gene matches: 6. The CDR3 loop spans 13 amino acids. Germline CDR1 reads LGHNA; CDR2 reads YNFKEQ.

V gene TRBV6-5 combines with J gene TRBJ1-4; 8 positions match TRBD1. CDR1 MNHEY and CDR2 SVGAGI come from the germline V gene. This CDR3 has 15 residues. J gave up 6 bases and V 6 bases, and 9 bases lay outside the gene matches. For the CDR3, the DNA is TGTGCCAGCAGCCTTATGACAGGGGTTGATGAAAAACTGTTTTTT. It specifies CASSLMTGVDEKLFF.

The table lists this clone with a few counts. The chain carries TRBV29-1 and TRBJ1-3, with D uncertain. Trimming removed 5 bases at V and 7 bases at J, with 9 bases between. The CDR3 extends over 11 amino acids. Germline CDR1 reads SQVTM; CDR2 reads ANQGSEA. The CDR3, as DNA: TGCAGCGTTCTCGAGAGGAACACCATATATTTT. Its protein is CSVLERNTIYF.

This chain links TRBV10-2 with TRBJ1-2; 9 positions match TRBD1. The CDR3 totals 14 residues. The V and J ends lost 7 bases and 2 bases, in that order; junction bases with no gene match: 5. From germline, CDR1 is WSHSY and CDR2 SAAADI. CDR3 coding DNA: TGCGCCAGCAAAAACGACAGGGGGAACTATGGCTACACCTTC. It translates to CASKNDRGNYGYTF.